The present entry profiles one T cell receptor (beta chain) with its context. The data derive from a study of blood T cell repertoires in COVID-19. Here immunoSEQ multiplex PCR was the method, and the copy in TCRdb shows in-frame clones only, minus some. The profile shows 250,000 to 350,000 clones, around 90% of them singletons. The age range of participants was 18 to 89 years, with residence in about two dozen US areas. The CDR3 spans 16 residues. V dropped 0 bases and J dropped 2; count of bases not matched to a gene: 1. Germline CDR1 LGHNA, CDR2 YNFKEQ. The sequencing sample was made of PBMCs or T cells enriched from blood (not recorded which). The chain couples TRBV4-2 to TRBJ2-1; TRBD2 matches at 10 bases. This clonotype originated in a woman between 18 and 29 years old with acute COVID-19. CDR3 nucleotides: TGTGCCAGCAGCCAAGAGGGGACTAGCGCCTACAATGAGCAGTTCTTC. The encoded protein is CASSQEGTSAYNEQFF.